The following is a T cell receptor (beta chain) sequence with its context. Its antigen is unidentified. This record comes from a study of shared clonotypes between healthy human individuals. For the study at large: The study drew on a couple of women and a few men aged 18 to 49 as donors. General study results and limits: Estimated richness values were generally larger in naive subsets than in memory subsets.

Profiled with immunoSEQ multiplex PCR; TCRdb holds only in-frame clones, not every one. The data show under 600,000 clones, approximately 97% seen once. Germline-derived CDR1 and CDR2 are LNHDA and SQIVND (reference sequence). Germline trimming cut 5 bases from V and 5 bases from J; bases unmatched to any gene: 8. The CDR3 extends over 14 amino acids. The clonotype was recovered from a woman aged 30 to 39 in good health. Sample: naive CD4+ T cells sorted from blood. Subset denoted: CD45RA+ positively selected. The rearrangement uses TRBV19 and TRBJ1-2, with 7 bases that match TRBD1. CDR3 amino acids: CASSPDRRNYGYTF. CDR3 DNA sequence: TGTGCCAGTAGTCCGGACAGGCGAAATTATGGCTACACCTTC.